The present entry profiles one T cell receptor beta chain with its context. The CDR3 is 14 residues long. The germline V and J ends were trimmed by 4 bases and 4 bases, with 13 bases remaining between them. Looked up from germline, CDR1 is SNHLY and CDR2 is FYNNEI. The data were obtained in a study of blood T cell repertoires in COVID-19. The overall study: The United States, Italy and Spain supplied acute and convalescent COVID-19 samples.

Original processing methods: Reference gene primer amplification gave nucleated cell count estimates. Some clones are missing from TCRdb's copy, which holds only in-frame ones; the method was immunoSEQ multiplex PCR. The V and J calls and clone size come from that table; D and trimming were worked out from the DNA. The sample holds 200,000 to 250,000 clones, around four fifths seen once. V is TRBV2 and J is TRBJ1-2; D not resolved. The sequenced sample was peripheral blood. The receptor comes from a woman aged 80 or over with active or convalescent COVID-19. The CDR3 sequence is CASSVLKESYGYTF. The CDR3 DNA is TGTGCCAGCAGTGTATTAAAGGAGAGCTATGGCTACACCTTC.